The table lists the clone carrying this TCR beta chain with many counts. The antigen remains undetermined. The data derive from a study of neurological immune-mediated disorders. Study outcomes and limitations: The most TCR clonal expansion was seen in HTLV-1-associated myelopathy, whereas the least was seen in multiple sclerosis, below the level in healthy controls. Repertoires from 18 of 34 multiple sclerosis patients grouped phylogenetically into a related-CDR3 cluster, suggesting a possible signature.

It was by 5'RACE with 10-nucleotide random UMIs that the cDNA was made. Each CDR3 protein is one row after TCRdb ran MiXCR on the 5' RACE reads. The sample includes over 60,000 distinct CDR3 sequences, around 4.8% of them seen just once. The receptor's source is a woman aged 70 to 79 with multiple sclerosis. The sequenced sample consisted of PBMCs.

The CDR3 nucleotides are TGTGCCAGCAGTTCGGGGACGGGAGGGATGGAAGAGACCCAGTACTTC. Encoded protein: CASSSGTGGMEETQYF. The chain joins TRBV6-5 to TRBJ2-5; TRBD2 matches 8 bases. Trimming cost V 4 bases and J 3 bases; bases outside gene matches: 10. The CDR3 covers 16 residues. Germline CDR1 and CDR2: MNHEY and SVGAGI.